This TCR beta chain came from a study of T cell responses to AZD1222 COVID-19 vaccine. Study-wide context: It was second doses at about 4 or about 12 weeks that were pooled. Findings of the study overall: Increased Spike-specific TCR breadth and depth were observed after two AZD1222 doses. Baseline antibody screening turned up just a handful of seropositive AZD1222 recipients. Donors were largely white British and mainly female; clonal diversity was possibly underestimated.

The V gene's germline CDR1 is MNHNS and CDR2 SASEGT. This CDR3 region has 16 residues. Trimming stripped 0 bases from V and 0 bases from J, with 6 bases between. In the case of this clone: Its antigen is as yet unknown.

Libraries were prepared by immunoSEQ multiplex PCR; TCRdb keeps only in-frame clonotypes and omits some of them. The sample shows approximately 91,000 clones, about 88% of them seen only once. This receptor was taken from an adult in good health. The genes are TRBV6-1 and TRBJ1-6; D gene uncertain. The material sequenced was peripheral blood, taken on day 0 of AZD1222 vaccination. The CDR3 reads CASSEAWPSYNSPLHF. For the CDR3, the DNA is TGTGCCAGCAGTGAAGCCTGGCCCTCCTATAATTCACCCCTCCACTTT.